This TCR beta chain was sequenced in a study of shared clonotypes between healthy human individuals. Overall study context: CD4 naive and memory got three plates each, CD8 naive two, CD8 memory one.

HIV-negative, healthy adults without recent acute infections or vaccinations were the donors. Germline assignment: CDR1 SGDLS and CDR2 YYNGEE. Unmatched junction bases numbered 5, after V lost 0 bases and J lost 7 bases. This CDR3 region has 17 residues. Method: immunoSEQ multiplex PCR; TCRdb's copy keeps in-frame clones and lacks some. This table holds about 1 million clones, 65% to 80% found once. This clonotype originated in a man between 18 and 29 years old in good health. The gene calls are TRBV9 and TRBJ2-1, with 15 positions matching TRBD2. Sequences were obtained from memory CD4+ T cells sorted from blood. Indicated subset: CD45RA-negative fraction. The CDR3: CASSVEGLAGGSNEQFF. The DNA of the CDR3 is TGTGCCAGCAGCGTAGAGGGACTAGCGGGGGGAAGTAATGAGCAGTTCTTC.